The TCR beta chain described here comes from a study of blood T cells in healthy people across ages. Overall study results and limits: Naive T cell percentage by flow cytometry tracked strongly with beta diversity.

V shed 4 bases and J shed 7 bases, with 17 bases lying between them. Germline values: CDR1 SQVTM, CDR2 ANQGSEA. The CDR3 is 14 residues long. The authors ran a second PCR of roughly 7 to 11 cycles using a sample-barcoded 5' primer and a J-beta primer mix. TCRdb itself ran the 5' RACE reads through MiXCR, one entry per CDR3 protein. The sample records some 1.5 million distinct CDR3 sequences, approximately 43% being singletons. This clonotype was observed many times. Antigen unknown. The chain combines TRBV29-1 with TRBJ2-1, with a weak D call TRBD2 (6 bases). Material: blood. This TCR derives from a woman aged 18 to 35 in good health. The CDR3 loop reads CSVASEGFTNEQFF. Written as DNA, the CDR3 is TGCAGCGTTGCCTCGGAGGGCTTCACGAATGAGCAGTTCTTC.